This TCR beta chain was profiled in a study of T and B cells in COVID-19 patients. Whole-study context: Peripheral blood came from COVID-19 patients with active infection or after recovery.

This clonotype has a handful of counts. TRB was amplified from around 250-460 ng of blood genomic DNA. The CDR3 is 16 residues long. Between the trimmed V and J ends, which lost 6 bases and 7 bases, there was a span of 19 bases. Per the germline V gene, CDR1 is LNHDA and CDR2 is SQIVND (reference sequence). Multiplex PCR with BIOMED2 TRB-A/B primer pools amplified TRB rearrangements. From the multiplex PCR reads, TCRdb called clonotypes with MiXCR, one entry per CDR3 protein. Of 8,000 to 8,500 distinct CDR3 sequences in the sample, about 38% are singletons; the top ten hold more than 3%. This clonotype was obtained from a human donor who had recovered from COVID-19. The chain combines TRBV19 with TRBJ1-6; TRBD1 might be the D (5 bases). Sequenced sample: blood. In DNA form, the CDR3 reads TGTGCCAGTAGCCCCCCTCGGTGGGGGATGAATTCACCCCTCCACTTT. Its protein is CASSPPRWGMNSPLHF.